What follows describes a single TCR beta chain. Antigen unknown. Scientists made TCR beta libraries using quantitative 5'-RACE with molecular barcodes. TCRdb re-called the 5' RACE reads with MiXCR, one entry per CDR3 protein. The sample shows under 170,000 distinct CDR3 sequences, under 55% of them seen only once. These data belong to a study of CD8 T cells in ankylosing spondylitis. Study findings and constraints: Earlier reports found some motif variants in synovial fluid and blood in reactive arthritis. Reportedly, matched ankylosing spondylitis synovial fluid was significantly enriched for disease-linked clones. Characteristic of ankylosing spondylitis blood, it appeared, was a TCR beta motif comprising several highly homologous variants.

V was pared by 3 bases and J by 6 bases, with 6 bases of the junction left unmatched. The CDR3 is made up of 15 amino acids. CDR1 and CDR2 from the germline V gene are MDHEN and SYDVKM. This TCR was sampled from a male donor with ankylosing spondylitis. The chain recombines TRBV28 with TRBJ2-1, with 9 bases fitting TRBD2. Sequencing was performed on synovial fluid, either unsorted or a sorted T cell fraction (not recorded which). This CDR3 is CASSFWSGRRNEQFF. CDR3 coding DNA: TGTGCCAGCAGTTTCTGGAGCGGGAGGCGCAATGAGCAGTTCTTC.